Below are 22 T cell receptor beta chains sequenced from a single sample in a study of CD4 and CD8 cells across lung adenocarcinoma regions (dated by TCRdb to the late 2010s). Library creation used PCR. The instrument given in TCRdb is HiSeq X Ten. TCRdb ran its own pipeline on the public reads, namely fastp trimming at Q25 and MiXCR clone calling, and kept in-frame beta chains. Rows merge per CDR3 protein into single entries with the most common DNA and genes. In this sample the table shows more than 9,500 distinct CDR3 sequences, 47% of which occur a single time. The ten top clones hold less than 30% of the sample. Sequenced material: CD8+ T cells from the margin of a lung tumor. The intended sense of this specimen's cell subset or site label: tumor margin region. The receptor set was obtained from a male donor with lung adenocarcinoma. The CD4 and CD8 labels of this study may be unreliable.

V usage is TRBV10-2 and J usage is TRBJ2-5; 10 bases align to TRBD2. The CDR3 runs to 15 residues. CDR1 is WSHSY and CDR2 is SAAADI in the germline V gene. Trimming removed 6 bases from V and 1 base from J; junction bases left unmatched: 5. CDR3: CASRSGREIQETQYF. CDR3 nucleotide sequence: TGCGCCAGCAGAAGCGGGAGGGAAATCCAAGAGACCCAGTACTTC.

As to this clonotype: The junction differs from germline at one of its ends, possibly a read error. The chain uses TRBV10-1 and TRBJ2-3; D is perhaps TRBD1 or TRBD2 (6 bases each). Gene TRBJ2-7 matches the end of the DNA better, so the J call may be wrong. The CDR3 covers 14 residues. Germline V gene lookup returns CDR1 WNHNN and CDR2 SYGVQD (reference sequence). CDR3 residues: CAGSGGQDTETQYF. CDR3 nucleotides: TGTGCGGGGAGTGGGGGCCAGGACACAGAGACGCAGTACTTC.

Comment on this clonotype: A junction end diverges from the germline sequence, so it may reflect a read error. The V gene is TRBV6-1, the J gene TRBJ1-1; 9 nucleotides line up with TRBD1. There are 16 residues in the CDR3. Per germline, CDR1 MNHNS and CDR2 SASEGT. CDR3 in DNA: TGTGCCAGCACTGAAGGACAGGGGTGGGTGAACACTGAAGCTTTCTTT. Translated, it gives CASTEGQGWVNTEAFF.

CDR3 sequence: CATGGGGSYNEQFF. CDR3 bases: TGTGCCACCGGCGGGGGGGGGAGCTACAATGAGCAGTTCTTC. This chain joins TRBV10-3 and TRBJ2-1; 9 bases align to TRBD2. Germline loops: CDR1 ENHRY, CDR2 SYGVKD. V was pared by 10 bases and J by 3 bases, with 7 bases of the junction left unmatched. The CDR3 has 14 residues.

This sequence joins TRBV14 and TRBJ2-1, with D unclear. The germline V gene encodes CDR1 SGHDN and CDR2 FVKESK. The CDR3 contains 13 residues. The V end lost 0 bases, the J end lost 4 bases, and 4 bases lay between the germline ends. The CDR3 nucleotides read TGTGCCAGCAGCCAAGAGGAATACAATGAGCAGTTCTTC. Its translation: CASSQEEYNEQFF.

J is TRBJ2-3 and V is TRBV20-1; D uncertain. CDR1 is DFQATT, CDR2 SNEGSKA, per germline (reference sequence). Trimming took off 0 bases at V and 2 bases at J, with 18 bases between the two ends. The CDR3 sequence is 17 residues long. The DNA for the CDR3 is TGCAGTGCTAGAGATAGGAATAGGGCCAGCAACACAGATACGCAGTATTTT. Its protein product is CSARDRNRASNTDTQYF.

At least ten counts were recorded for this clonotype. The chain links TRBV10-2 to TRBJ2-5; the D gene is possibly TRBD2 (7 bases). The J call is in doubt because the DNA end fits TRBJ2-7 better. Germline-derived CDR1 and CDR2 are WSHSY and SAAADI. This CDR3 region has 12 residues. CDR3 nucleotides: TGCGCCAGCGAGGGAGGGGGAGTCGAGCAGTACTTC. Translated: CASEGGGVEQYF.

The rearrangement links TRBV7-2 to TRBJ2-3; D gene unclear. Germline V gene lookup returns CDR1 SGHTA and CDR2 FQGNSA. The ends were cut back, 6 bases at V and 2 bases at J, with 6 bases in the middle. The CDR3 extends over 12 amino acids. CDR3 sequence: CASRLYTDTQYF. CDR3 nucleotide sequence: TGTGCCAGCAGGCTATACACAGATACGCAGTATTTT.

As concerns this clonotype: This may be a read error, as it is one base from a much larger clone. CDR3 nucleotide sequence: TGTGCCAGCAGTTACTCGGGGCTAGCAGCCAAAAACATTCAGTTCTTC. Translating it yields CASSYSGLAAKNIQFF. This chain links TRBV6-5 with TRBJ2-1; D might be TRBD1 or TRBD2, each matching 5 bases. The CDR3 is 16 amino acids. The germline V gene has CDR1 MNHEY and CDR2 SVGAGI. The V gene lost 0 bases and the J gene lost 13 bases, with 22 bases spanning the gap.

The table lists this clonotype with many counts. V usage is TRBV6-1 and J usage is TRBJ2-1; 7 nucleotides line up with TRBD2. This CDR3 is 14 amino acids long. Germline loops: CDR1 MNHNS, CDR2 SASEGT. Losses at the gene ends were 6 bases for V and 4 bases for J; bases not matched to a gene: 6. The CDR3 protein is CASRTGTTYNEQFF. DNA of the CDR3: TGTGCCAGCAGGACCGGGACTACTTACAATGAGCAGTTCTTC.

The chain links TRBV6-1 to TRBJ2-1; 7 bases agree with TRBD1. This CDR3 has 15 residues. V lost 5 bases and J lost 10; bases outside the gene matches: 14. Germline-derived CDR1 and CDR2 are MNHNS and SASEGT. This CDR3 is CASSTLEGAYGEQFF. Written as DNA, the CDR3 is TGTGCCAGCAGTACCTTAGAGGGGGCCTACGGGGAGCAGTTCTTC.

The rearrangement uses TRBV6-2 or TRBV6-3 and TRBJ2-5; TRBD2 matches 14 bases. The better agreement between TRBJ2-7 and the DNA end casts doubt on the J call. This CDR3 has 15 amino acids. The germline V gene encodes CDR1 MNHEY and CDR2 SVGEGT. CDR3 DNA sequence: TGTGCCAGCATCCCGGGACTAGCGGGAGCAAACGAGCAGTACTTC. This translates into CASIPGLAGANEQYF.

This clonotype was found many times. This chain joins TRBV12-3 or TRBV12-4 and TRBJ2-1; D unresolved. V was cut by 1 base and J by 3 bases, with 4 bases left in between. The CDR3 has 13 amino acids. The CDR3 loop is CASSLDSYNEQFF. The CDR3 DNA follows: TGTGCCAGCAGTTTAGACAGCTACAATGAGCAGTTCTTC.

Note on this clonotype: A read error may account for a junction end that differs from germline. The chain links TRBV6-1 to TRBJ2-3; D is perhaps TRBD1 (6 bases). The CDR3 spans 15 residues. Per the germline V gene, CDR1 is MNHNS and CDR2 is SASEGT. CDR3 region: CASSEQAGGVDAQYF. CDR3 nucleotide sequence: TGTGCCAGCAGTGAACAAGCTGGGGGCGTCGATGCGCAGTACTTT.

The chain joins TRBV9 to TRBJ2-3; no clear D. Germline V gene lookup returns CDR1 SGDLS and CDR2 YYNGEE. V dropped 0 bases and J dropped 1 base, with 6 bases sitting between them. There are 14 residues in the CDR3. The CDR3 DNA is TGTGCCAGCAGCGTAGGTCCGGGCACAGATACGCAGTATTTT. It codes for CASSVGPGTDTQYF.

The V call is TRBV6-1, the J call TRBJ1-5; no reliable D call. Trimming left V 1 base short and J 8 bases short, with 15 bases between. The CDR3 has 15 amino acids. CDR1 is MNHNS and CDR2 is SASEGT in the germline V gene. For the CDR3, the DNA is TGTGCCAGCAGTGAAGGGGTAGTGGGGTTGAAGCCCCAGCATTTT. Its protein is CASSEGVVGLKPQHF.

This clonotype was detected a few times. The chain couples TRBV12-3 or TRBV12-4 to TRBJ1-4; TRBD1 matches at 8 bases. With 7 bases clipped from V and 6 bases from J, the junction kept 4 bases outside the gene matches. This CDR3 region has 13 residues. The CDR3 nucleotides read TGTGCCAGCATGGAACAGGGGGATGAAAAACTGTTTTTT. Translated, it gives CASMEQGDEKLFF.

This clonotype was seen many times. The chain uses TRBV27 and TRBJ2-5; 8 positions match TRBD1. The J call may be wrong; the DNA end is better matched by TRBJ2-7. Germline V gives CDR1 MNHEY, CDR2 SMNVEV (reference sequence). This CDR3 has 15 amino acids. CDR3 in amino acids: CASSWARQGPYEQYF. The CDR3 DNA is TGTGCCAGCAGTTGGGCGAGACAGGGGCCTTACGAGCAGTACTTC.

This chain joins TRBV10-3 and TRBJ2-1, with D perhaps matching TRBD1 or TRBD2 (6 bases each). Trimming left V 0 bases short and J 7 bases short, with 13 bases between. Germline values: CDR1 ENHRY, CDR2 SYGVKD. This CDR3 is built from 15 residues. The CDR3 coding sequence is TGTGCCATCAGTGAGTCAGAGGAAGGGGGGAATGAGCAGTTCTTC. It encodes CAISESEEGGNEQFF.

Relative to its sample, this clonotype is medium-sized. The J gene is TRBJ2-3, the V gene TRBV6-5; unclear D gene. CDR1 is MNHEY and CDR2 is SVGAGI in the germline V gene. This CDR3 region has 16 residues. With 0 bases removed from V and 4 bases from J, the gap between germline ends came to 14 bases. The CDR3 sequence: CASSYSGLARADTQYF. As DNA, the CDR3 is TGTGCCAGCAGTTACTCGGGTCTCGCCCGGGCAGATACGCAGTATTTT.

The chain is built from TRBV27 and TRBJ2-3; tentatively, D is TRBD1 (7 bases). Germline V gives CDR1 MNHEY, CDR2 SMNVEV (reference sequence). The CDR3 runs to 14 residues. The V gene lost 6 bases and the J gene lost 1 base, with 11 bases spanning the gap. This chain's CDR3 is CASSRRGGTDTQYF. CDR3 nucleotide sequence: TGTGCCAGCAGCCGCAGGGGGGGCACAGATACGCAGTATTTT.

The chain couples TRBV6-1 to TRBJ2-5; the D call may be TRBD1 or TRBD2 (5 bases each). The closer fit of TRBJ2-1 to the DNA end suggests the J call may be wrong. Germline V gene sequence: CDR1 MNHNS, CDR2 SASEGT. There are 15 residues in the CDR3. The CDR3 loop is CASRRDAAVPNEQFF. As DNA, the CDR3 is TGTGCCAGCAGGAGGGACGCGGCCGTCCCCAATGAGCAGTTCTTC.